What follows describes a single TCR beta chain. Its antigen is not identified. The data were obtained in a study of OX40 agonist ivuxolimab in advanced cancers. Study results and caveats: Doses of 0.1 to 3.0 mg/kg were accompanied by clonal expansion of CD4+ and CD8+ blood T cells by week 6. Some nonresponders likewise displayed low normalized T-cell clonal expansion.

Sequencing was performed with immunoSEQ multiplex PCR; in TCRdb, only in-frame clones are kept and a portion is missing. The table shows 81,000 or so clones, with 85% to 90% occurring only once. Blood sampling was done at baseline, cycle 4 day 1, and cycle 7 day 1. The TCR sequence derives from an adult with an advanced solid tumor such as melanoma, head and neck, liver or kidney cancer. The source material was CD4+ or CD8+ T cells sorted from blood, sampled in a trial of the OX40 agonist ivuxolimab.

DNA for the CDR3: TGCGCCAGCAGCTTACCAGGTACCGTCTACGAGCAGTACTTC. This translates into CASSLPGTVYEQYF. This chain links TRBV5-1 with TRBJ2-7; no clear D gene. Germline CDR1 SGHRS, CDR2 YFSETQ. Trimming took 2 bases from V and 3 from J, leaving 12 bases between them. The CDR3 sequence is 14 residues long.